This T cell receptor (beta chain) was sequenced during a study of T-cell memory formation after mild COVID-19. General observations from the study: CD4+ contracting clones lay mainly in CM and EM, CD8+ ones in EMRA. Memory from before infection featured some responding clones, which suggests cross-reactive memory joined. Day 15 to 85 contractors were CD4/CD8 balanced; later expanders leaned CD4+.

The V end lost 5 bases, the J end lost 0 bases, and 9 bases lay between the germline ends. The CDR3 contains 14 residues. CDR1 is SEHNR and CDR2 is FQNEAQ in the germline V gene (reference sequence). TCRdb processed the 5' RACE reads anew with MiXCR; each CDR3 protein has one entry. The data contain some 440,000 distinct CDR3 sequences, around 25% of them singletons. Details on this clonotype: The antigen remains undetermined.

Sequenced input: PBMCs or a T cell subset sorted from them (not recorded which). This TCR was sampled from an adult woman who had mild COVID-19 (a few samples of this study predate the infection). Cell type and time point are not known. This chain uses TRBV7-9 with TRBJ2-3, with no clear D. For the CDR3, the DNA is TGTGCCAGCAGCCCTCCGCGGAGCACAGATACGCAGTATTTT. Its protein is CASSPPRSTDTQYF.